This entry features one TCR beta chain sequence. This sample stems from a study of blood T cell repertoires in COVID-19. Sequencing was performed with immunoSEQ multiplex PCR; in TCRdb, only in-frame clones are kept and a portion is missing. The data show more than 200,000 clones, 85% to 90% seen once. This CDR3 has 16 amino acids. Germline V gene sequence: CDR1 KGHSH, CDR2 LQKENI. V lost 2 bases to trimming and J lost 1 base; unmatched junction nucleotides: 7. The TCR comes from an elderly man with acute or convalescent COVID-19. The sequenced sample was peripheral blood. This sequence joins TRBV18 and TRBJ1-1; the match to TRBD1 covers 7 bases. CDR3 loop: CASSPLPQGGNTEAFF. CDR3 DNA: TGTGCCAGCTCACCATTACCCCAGGGGGGGAACACTGAAGCTTTCTTT.